Presented here are 14 T cell receptor beta chains from one specimen sequenced in a study of blood T cells in healthy people across ages. Through a sample-barcoded 5' primer and a J-beta primer mix, a second PCR was run for roughly 6 to 12 cycles. TCRdb analysed the 5' RACE reads with MiXCR anew, one entry per CDR3 protein. Of about 830,000 distinct CDR3 sequences in the sample, 58% were seen once. Sequenced material: blood. Receptors were obtained from a man aged 25 to 40 in good health.

The chain links TRBV5-1 to TRBJ2-3; 10 nucleotides align to TRBD1. Germline lookup yields CDR1 SGHRS and CDR2 YFSETQ. CDR3 length: 15 residues. V dropped 4 bases and J dropped 5; count of bases not matched to a gene: 7. CDR3 sequence: CASSPWTGGEDTQYF. As DNA, the CDR3 is TGCGCCAGCAGCCCCTGGACAGGGGGGGAAGATACGCAGTATTTT. The full variable domain, rest sourced from reference TRBV5-1 and TRBJ2-3, is KAGVTQTPRYLIKTRGQQVTLSCSPISGHRSVSWYQQTPGQGLQFLFEYFSETQRNKGNFPGRFSGRQFSNSRSEMNVSTLELGDSALYLCASSPWTGGEDTQYFGPGTRLTVL.

This clonotype appeared a few times. The rearrangement uses TRBV15 and TRBJ2-1; D unclear. The CDR3 extends over 11 amino acids. V was cut by 4 bases and J by 7 bases, with 5 bases left in between. Germline V gives CDR1 LNHNV, CDR2 YYDKDF (reference sequence). The CDR3 loop reads CATSTRNEQFF. Written as DNA, the CDR3 is TGTGCCACCAGCACCCGAAATGAGCAGTTCTTC.

For this clonotype: The junction departs from germline at one end; a sequencing error may be responsible. This chain uses TRBV27 with TRBJ2-1; no reliable D call. The CDR3 is 15 amino acids. Germline-derived CDR1 and CDR2 are MNHEY and SMNVEV (reference sequence). CDR3 sequence: CVSSIKYDNFDEQFF. In DNA, the CDR3 is TGTGTCAGCAGTATCAAATACGACAATTTCGATGAGCAGTTCTTC.

CDR3 DNA sequence: TGTGCCAGCAGTGACGTCGGGAGGGATGAGCAGTTCTTC. It translates to CASSDVGRDEQFF. This sequence joins TRBV6-6 and TRBJ2-1; 8 bases align to TRBD2. Germline V gene data show CDR1 as MNHNY and CDR2 as SVGAGI (reference sequence). Trimming removed 5 bases from V and 8 bases from J; junction bases left unmatched: 5. This CDR3 is 13 amino acids long.

This chain links TRBV7-3 with TRBJ1-1; TRBD1 matches at 9 bases. CDR1 is SGHTA, CDR2 FQGTGA, per germline. The ends lost 5 bases at V and 4 bases at J; junction bases unmatched: 2. The CDR3 contains 13 residues. CDR3 in DNA: TGTGCCAGCAGCCGGACAGGGGCCACTGAAGCTTTCTTT. This codes for CASSRTGATEAFF. The variable domain in full, completed from reference TRBV7-3 and TRBJ1-1, reads GAGVSQTPSNKVTEKGKYVELRCDPISGHTALYWYRQSLGQGPEFLIYFQGTGAADDSGLPNDRFFAVRPEGSVSTLKIQRTERGDSAVYLCASSRTGATEAFFGQGTRLTVV.

This clonotype has more than one count but fewer than ten. V and J are TRBV9 and TRBJ2-3; D is unclear. The CDR3 is 15 residues long. With 2 bases removed from V and 2 bases from J, the gap between germline ends came to 12 bases. Germline lookup yields CDR1 SGDLS and CDR2 YYNGEE. The CDR3 DNA sequence: TGTGCCAGCAGCGTGGCGTTCTTTCACACAGATACGCAGTATTTT. This encodes CASSVAFFHTDTQYF.

The rearrangement joins TRBV6-5 to TRBJ2-5, with D tentatively TRBD2 (5 bases). The CDR3 runs 14 residues. Between the trimmed V and J ends, which lost 5 bases and 5 bases, there was a span of 15 bases. Germline V CDR1 and CDR2: MNHEY, SVGAGI. CDR3: CASSQKARGETQYF. The CDR3 DNA sequence: TGTGCCAGCAGTCAAAAGGCTAGAGGGGAGACCCAGTACTTC.

This clonotype was seen just once. The chain employs TRBV29-1 and TRBJ2-3, with D possibly matching TRBD2 (6 bases). With 0 bases removed from V and 2 bases from J, the gap between germline ends came to 12 bases. This CDR3 has 15 amino acids. Germline V CDR1 and CDR2: SQVTM, ANQGSEA. CDR3 region: CSVEDGVAATDTQYF. The DNA for the CDR3 is TGCAGCGTTGAAGATGGAGTAGCGGCCACAGATACGCAGTATTTT.

The rearrangement links TRBV7-9 to TRBJ1-2; no clear D. The V end was cut by 1 base, the J end by 2 bases, with 11 bases between. The CDR3 is 15 residues long. CDR1 is SEHNR and CDR2 is FQNEAQ in the germline V gene (reference sequence). CDR3 protein: CASSLVDPGNYGYTF. The CDR3 DNA sequence: TGTGCCAGCAGCTTAGTTGATCCGGGGAACTATGGCTACACCTTC.

This clonotype was observed a handful of times. This chain joins TRBV29-1 and TRBJ2-3; D not resolved. Per germline, CDR1 SQVTM and CDR2 ANQGSEA. V gave up 5 bases and J gave up 0 bases, with 3 bases separating them. CDR3 length: 11 residues. The CDR3 loop is CSVRSTDTQYF. The CDR3 nucleotides are TGCAGCGTTCGAAGCACAGATACGCAGTATTTT.

The V gene is TRBV4-1, the J gene TRBJ2-7; 8 bases line up with TRBD1. The CDR3 extends over 15 amino acids. V lost 1 base and J lost 1; bases outside the gene matches: 3. Germline CDR1 reads MGHRA; CDR2 reads YSYEKL. The CDR3: CASSQGQGFSYEQYF. CDR3 nucleotides: TGCGCCAGCAGCCAAGGACAGGGGTTTTCCTACGAGCAGTACTTC.

A word on this clonotype: One junction end disagrees with the germline gene, perhaps due to a read error. V and J are TRBV5-1 and TRBJ2-5, with D unclear. CDR3 size: 14 residues. CDR1 and CDR2 (germline): SGHRS, YFSETQ. The CDR3 reads CASSIGRIEETQYF. DNA for the CDR3: TGTGCCAGCAGTATCGGCCGGATTGAAGAGACCCAGTACTTC.

The V and J genes are TRBV20-1 and TRBJ2-5; TRBD2 matches 13 bases. The CDR3 runs to 15 residues. CDR1 and CDR2 from the germline V gene are DFQATT and SNEGSKA (reference sequence). Losses at the gene ends were 3 bases for V and 11 bases for J; bases not matched to a gene: 12. The CDR3 reads CSASTTSGRQQEQYF. Here the CDR3 DNA reads TGCAGTGCTAGCACGACTAGCGGGAGGCAGCAGGAGCAGTACTTC.

The CDR3 here is CSADRGQGNNEQFF. The DNA of the CDR3 is TGCAGTGCAGACAGGGGGCAAGGGAACAATGAGCAGTTCTTC. The V gene is TRBV20-1, the J gene TRBJ2-1, with 10 bases aligning to TRBD1. CDR1 is DFQATT, CDR2 SNEGSKA, per germline (reference sequence). The V gene end was trimmed by 6 bases and the J gene end by 5 bases; junction bases not matched to a gene: 7. This CDR3 contains 14 residues.